This TCR beta chain stems from a study of regulatory T cells in long-lasting Graves disease. Study as a whole: Patients with new Graves' disease had used antithyroid drugs below 3 months.

Germline lookup yields CDR1 LGHDT and CDR2 YNNKEL (reference sequence). Trimming cost V 6 bases and J 3 bases, with 14 bases left between them. The CDR3 contains 14 residues. In building TCR beta libraries, iRepertoire HTBI primers were used together with Arm-PCR of CDR3 regions. From the multiplex PCR reads, TCRdb called clonotypes with MiXCR, one entry per CDR3 protein. The table shows around 500,000 distinct CDR3 sequences, with around 13% occurring only once. The time point: newly diagnosed GD, antithyroid drugs for less than 3 months. From RNA extracted from PBMCs, the TCR library was made. In regard to this clonotype: Since the CDR3 does not end with the conserved phenylalanine or tryptophan, this likely comes from a read error.

The sample was also reused in another study, on T cells in Graves' hyperthyroidism and ophthalmopathy.

This TCR was sampled from a young woman with Graves disease. This rearrangement joins TRBV3-1 to TRBJ1-1; D gene unclear. Sequenced material: peripheral blood mononuclear cells (PBMCs), taken at new diagnosis, from a patient treated with antithyroid drugs. CDR3 DNA: TGTGCCAGCAGTGAACGGGGTTTGGACACTGAAGCTTTCTTG. As protein: CASSERGLDTEAFL.